These 29 T cell receptor beta chains originate from one sample sequenced in a study of molecular identifiers for immune sequencing clone quantification. In TCRdb, the PCR reads were re-called with MiXCR into one record per CDR3 protein. Here the sample spans hundreds of thousands of distinct CDR3 sequences, about 25% being singletons. The sequencing sample was made of naive CD8+ T cells from blood, with Jurkat cell RNA spiked in. Stated subset: FACS-sorted CD8+CD4-CCR7+CD45RA+ naive T cells. The receptor set was obtained from a human donor in good health. Some libraries in this study had Jurkat cell RNA spiked in.

This clonotype was detected only a few times. V and J are TRBV2 and TRBJ2-7, with 9 bases aligning to TRBD1. The CDR3 totals 17 residues. Trimming took 0 bases from V and 6 from J; bases not matched to a gene: 12. CDR1 is SNHLY, CDR2 FYNNEI, per germline. For the CDR3, the DNA is TGTGCCAGCAGTGAAGCGCTTGGGGGACAGGGATTAGGCGAGCAGTACTTC. It yields the protein CASSEALGGQGLGEQYF.

At least ten counts were recorded for this clonotype. The chain joins TRBV6-2 or TRBV6-3 to TRBJ1-2; D not certain. Germline loops: CDR1 MNHEY, CDR2 SVGEGT. Trimming stripped 2 bases from V and 8 bases from J, with 9 bases between. CDR3 length: 12 amino acids. CDR3 in amino acids: CASSYGSVGYTF. In DNA, the CDR3 is TGTGCCAGCAGTTACGGCAGCGTCGGCTACACCTTC.

Comment on this clonotype: A much larger clone lies one base from this, so it may be a read error. The genes are TRBV12-3 or TRBV12-4 and TRBJ2-7; D tentatively reads TRBD1 or TRBD2 (5 bases each). CDR3 size: 14 residues. The CDR3 loop is CTSSLGDAAYEQYF. The DNA for the CDR3 is TGTACCAGCAGTTTAGGGGACGCTGCCTACGAGCAGTACTTC.

About this clonotype: Since a much larger clone is just one base distant, this may be a read error. V and J are TRBV9 and TRBJ1-6; 7 nucleotides line up with TRBD1. The CDR3 runs to 16 residues. Germline CDR1 reads SGDLS; CDR2 reads YYNGEE. The trim removed 3 bases at V and 8 bases at J, leaving 11 bases unmatched. CDR3 bases: TGTGCCAGCAGCGCGGACGACAGGGAATATGATTCACCCCTCCACTTT. This encodes CASSADDREYDSPLHF.

This clonotype was seen at least ten times. The chain joins TRBV7-9 to TRBJ2-7; D is unresolved. Germline V gene data show CDR1 as SEHNR and CDR2 as FQNEAQ (reference sequence). Trimming pared 5 bases from V and 5 bases from J, leaving 7 bases between. This CDR3 is 11 amino acids long. CDR3 sequence: CASSLEHEQYF. In nucleotides, the CDR3 is TGTGCCAGCAGCCTGGAGCACGAGCAGTACTTC.

In this sample, this clonotype turned up a few times. The chain is built from TRBV6-5 and TRBJ1-1; unclear D gene. The CDR3 is made up of 14 amino acids. CDR1 is MNHEY, CDR2 SVGAGI, per germline. V lost 4 bases, J lost 4 bases, and 13 bases lay in between. The CDR3 region has the DNA TGTGCCAGCAGTTCGAACAGATTTTCCACTGAAGCTTTCTTT. The encoded protein is CASSSNRFSTEAFF.

The chain employs TRBV20-1 and TRBJ2-7, with D possibly matching TRBD2 (6 bases). The CDR3 sequence is 14 residues long. Germline V CDR1 and CDR2: DFQATT, SNEGSKA (reference sequence). Trimming removed 1 base at V and 0 bases at J, with 10 bases between. The chain's CDR3 is CSARGQGGSYEQYF. CDR3 coding DNA: TGCAGTGCTAGAGGCCAGGGAGGCTCCTACGAGCAGTACTTC.

This clonotype appeared many times. V is TRBV4-3 and J is TRBJ2-3; TRBD2 matches at 7 bases. The germline V gene has CDR1 LGHNA and CDR2 YSLEER. The V segment lost 4 bases and the J segment 3 bases; nucleotides outside the gene matches: 10. The CDR3 runs 16 residues. The CDR3, as DNA: TGCGCCAGCAGCCGGGGCGGGGGATTCAGTACAGATACGCAGTATTTT. It codes for CASSRGGGFSTDTQYF.

The genes are TRBV28 and TRBJ2-2, with a possible D match to TRBD2 (5 bases). This CDR3 is 15 amino acids long. V was shortened by 3 bases and J by 1 base, with 9 bases between the two germline ends. Germline CDR1 MDHEN, CDR2 SYDVKM. Written as DNA, the CDR3 is TGTGCCAGCAGTTTTGGTGAGGGGAACACCGGGGAGCTGTTTTTT. Amino acids: CASSFGEGNTGELFF.

The chain uses TRBV19 and TRBJ2-1, with TRBD1 as a possible D gene (5 bases). Trimming cost V 1 base and J 3 bases, with 7 bases left between them. Looked up from germline, CDR1 is LNHDA and CDR2 is SQIVND (reference sequence). The CDR3 is made up of 14 amino acids. This chain's CDR3 is CASSIGQGYNEQFF. The DNA of the CDR3 is TGTGCCAGTAGTATAGGGCAGGGCTACAATGAGCAGTTCTTC. The full variable domain, completed using reference TRBV19 and TRBJ2-1, is DGGITQSPKYLFRKEGQNVTLSCEQNLNHDAMYWYRQDPGQGLRLIYYSQIVNDFQKGDIAEGYSVSREKKESFPLTVTSAQKNPTAFYLCASSIGQGYNEQFFGPGTRLTVL.

This clonotype was counted between two and nine times. The genes are TRBV4-3 and TRBJ1-1, with unresolved D. The V end was cut by 0 bases, the J end by 4 bases, with 12 bases between. The CDR3 extends over 15 amino acids. Germline V gene sequence: CDR1 LGHNA, CDR2 YSLEER. The chain's CDR3 is CASSQEFQPGTEAFF. The CDR3 region has the DNA TGCGCCAGCAGCCAAGAATTTCAGCCGGGCACTGAAGCTTTCTTT.

The CDR3 DNA sequence: TGTGCCAGCTGGGGGGGGGAGCAGTTCTTC. Translation: CASWGGEQFF. The chain joins TRBV6-2 or TRBV6-3 to TRBJ2-1; 7 bases map to TRBD2. The CDR3 is made up of 10 amino acids. V shed 8 bases, J shed 10 bases, and the junction held 2 bases outside the gene matches. The V gene's germline CDR1 is MNHEY and CDR2 SVGEGT.

Notes on this clonotype: Being one base from a much bigger clone, this may be a read error. The V and J genes are TRBV11-2 and TRBJ2-1, with 9 bases identical to TRBD1. This CDR3 spans 17 amino acids. In germline, CDR1 is SGHAT, CDR2 FQNNGV. The CDR3 sequence: CANSSRTGVSSYNEQFF. The CDR3 DNA reads TGTGCCAACAGCTCTCGGACAGGGGTGAGCTCCTACAATGAGCAGTTCTTC.

This clonotype was detected only a few times. V and J are TRBV4-3 and TRBJ1-3, with a tentative D call TRBD1 (6 bases). The V end was cut by 1 base, the J end by 0 bases, with 13 bases between. This CDR3 is 17 amino acids long. CDR1 is LGHNA, CDR2 YSLEER, per germline. The CDR3 nucleotides are TGCGCCAGCAGCCAAGGGATAGGGACAATCTCTGGAAACACCATATATTTT. Translated, it gives CASSQGIGTISGNTIYF.

To note about this clonotype: One end of the junction does not line up with germline, which may come from a read error. The chain carries TRBV5-3 and TRBJ2-6; tentative D call: TRBD1 (7 bases). TRBV5-3 carries the ORF label, with uncertain function. This CDR3 is 19 amino acids long. In DNA, the CDR3 is TGTGCCAGCAGCTTGGATGGAGGGGGCGCTTTTATCCGGGCCAACGTCCTGACTTTC. Translated: CASSLDGGGAFIRANVLTF.

CDR3 amino acids: CASSSKFTDTQYF. The CDR3 nucleotides are TGTGCCAGCAGCTCGAAGTTCACAGATACGCAGTATTTT. The V and J genes are TRBV7-8 and TRBJ2-3; D is ambiguous. V lost 4 bases to trimming and J lost 2 bases, with 7 bases between them. The CDR3 sequence is 13 residues long. Germline CDR1 and CDR2: SGHVS and FQNEAQ.

J is TRBJ1-4 and V is TRBV20-1; the match to TRBD1 covers 7 bases. Germline V gives CDR1 DFQATT, CDR2 SNEGSKA (reference sequence). V shed 1 base, J shed 8 bases, and the junction held 1 base outside the gene matches. The CDR3 spans 12 residues. In DNA form, the CDR3 reads TGCAGTGCTAGAGGGGACAGCGAAAAACTGTTTTTT. It translates to CSARGDSEKLFF.

Many counts were recorded for this clonotype. The rearrangement uses TRBV19 and TRBJ2-3, with 7 nucleotides matching TRBD2. Germline V gene data show CDR1 as LNHDA and CDR2 as SQIVND (reference sequence). The CDR3 contains 16 residues. Trimming cost V 6 bases and J 4 bases; bases outside gene matches: 13. The CDR3 DNA sequence: TGTGCCAGTAGACCCCGCGCGGGGGTGATCCCAGATACGCAGTATTTT. It yields the protein CASRPRAGVIPDTQYF.

This chain uses TRBV6-5 with TRBJ1-3; D remains ambiguous. Trimming shortened V by 10 bases and J by 0 bases, and 19 bases separated the two germline ends. CDR3 length: 16 residues. Germline assignment: CDR1 MNHEY and CDR2 SVGAGI. Written as DNA, the CDR3 is TGTGCCATAAGCATCCAGATGGGGTTCTCTGGAAACACCATATATTTT. Translation gives CAISIQMGFSGNTIYF.

This clonotype has ten or more counts. The chain couples TRBV29-1 to TRBJ2-2; 12 bases fit TRBD1. Germline V gives CDR1 SQVTM, CDR2 ANQGSEA. This CDR3 is 14 amino acids long. The J segment lost 6 bases and the V segment lost 7 bases, leaving 6 bases of the junction unmatched. CDR3 coding DNA: TGCAGCGCAACGGGACAGGGGGCTTCCGGGGAGCTGTTTTTT. Residues: CSATGQGASGELFF.

Points on this clonotype: This sequence may be a read error, since a much larger clone differs from it by one base. This chain joins TRBV5-4 and TRBJ2-7; a possible D gene is TRBD2 (6 bases). Germline V gene data show CDR1 as SGHNT and CDR2 as YYREEE (reference sequence). Deletions cut 1 base from V and 4 bases from J, with 12 bases between. The CDR3 totals 14 residues. CDR3 DNA: TGTGCCAGCAGCTTGTCCGGGAGCGAATACGAGCAGTACGTC. It encodes CASSLSGSEYEQYV.

This clonotype was seen many times. J is TRBJ1-1 and V is TRBV5-1; possibly TRBD1 for D (5 bases). CDR3 length: 15 amino acids. Germline V CDR1 and CDR2: SGHRS, YFSETQ. Trimming took off 0 bases at V and 4 bases at J, with 13 bases between the two ends. CDR3 in DNA: TGCGCCAGCAGCTTGGCGTCCAGGGACCCCACTGAAGCTTTCTTT. The encoded protein is CASSLASRDPTEAFF.

This clonotype was detected only a few times. The chain joins TRBV7-6 to TRBJ1-3; a weak D match, TRBD1 (6 bases). V lost 4 bases, J lost 0 bases, and 13 bases lay in between. Germline CDR1 is SGHVS and CDR2 is FNYEAQ. The CDR3 sequence is 16 residues long. The CDR3 nucleotides are TGTGCCAGCAGCTCCCAGACAGGCGGCTCTGGAAACACCATATATTTT. It translates to CASSSQTGGSGNTIYF.

This clonotype was recorded many times. The gene calls are TRBV7-8 and TRBJ2-3; 7 nucleotides match TRBD1. CDR3 size: 15 residues. The trim removed 2 bases at V and 1 base at J, leaving 3 bases unmatched. Germline CDR1 is SGHVS and CDR2 is FQNEAQ. CDR3 DNA sequence: TGTGCCAGCAGCTTAACAGGGGTGGGCACAGATACGCAGTATTTT. This encodes CASSLTGVGTDTQYF.

This clonotype has just one count. This may come from a read error, since a much larger clone is one base off. The rearrangement joins TRBV7-2 to TRBJ2-3; no clear D. The germline V gene encodes CDR1 SGHTA and CDR2 FQGNSA. This CDR3 comprises 14 residues. The V and J ends lost 5 bases and 1 base respectively, with 10 bases between them. In DNA form, the CDR3 reads TGTGCCAGCAGCACAACTGGGTGCACAGATACGCAGTATTTT. This gives the protein CASSTTGCTDTQYF.

This rearrangement joins TRBV3-1 to TRBJ2-7, with 8 bases matching TRBD2. Trimming cost V 4 bases and J 2 bases; bases outside gene matches: 7. Germline V lookup: CDR1 LGHDT, CDR2 YNNKEL (reference sequence). This CDR3 region has 15 residues. In nucleotides, the CDR3 is TGTGCCAGCAGCCCCGTTCTAGCGGGTGCCTACGAGCAGTACTTC. Translated, it gives CASSPVLAGAYEQYF.

The chain couples TRBV5-1 to TRBJ2-7; the D gene could be TRBD1 or TRBD2 (5 bases each). The CDR3 is 19 amino acids. Germline CDR1 reads SGHRS; CDR2 reads YFSETQ. V was clipped by 4 bases and J by 0 bases, with 26 bases between them. The CDR3 sequence: CASSTGRILTEASSYEQYF. The CDR3 coding sequence is TGCGCCAGCAGCACGGGACGCATCCTGACCGAAGCGAGCTCCTACGAGCAGTACTTC.

This clonotype was recorded many times. The chain combines TRBV5-6 with TRBJ2-3; D gene uncertain. Germline CDR1 reads SGHDT; CDR2 reads YYEEEE. The CDR3 is 13 amino acids. Trimming stripped 0 bases from V and 2 bases from J, with 4 bases between. CDR3 sequence reads: CASSLGNTDTQYF. The DNA of the CDR3 is TGTGCCAGCAGCTTGGGGAACACAGATACGCAGTATTTT.

V usage is TRBV30 and J usage is TRBJ2-2; possibly TRBD1 or TRBD2 for D (6 bases each). CDR1 is GTSNPN, CDR2 SVGIG, per germline (reference sequence). The ends were cut back, 1 base at V and 5 bases at J, with 11 bases in the middle. The CDR3 is made up of 14 amino acids. CDR3 DNA sequence: TGTGCCTGGAGTGGGAGGGGGAAGACCGGGGAGCTGTTTTTT. Its protein is CAWSGRGKTGELFF. Using reference TRBV30 and TRBJ2-2 for the parts outside the CDR3, the full variable domain is SQTIHQWPATLVQPVGSPLSLECTVEGTSNPNLYWYRQAAGRGLQLLFYSVGIGQISSEVPQNLSASRPQDRQFILSSKKLLLSDSGFYLCAWSGRGKTGELFFGEGSRLTVL.